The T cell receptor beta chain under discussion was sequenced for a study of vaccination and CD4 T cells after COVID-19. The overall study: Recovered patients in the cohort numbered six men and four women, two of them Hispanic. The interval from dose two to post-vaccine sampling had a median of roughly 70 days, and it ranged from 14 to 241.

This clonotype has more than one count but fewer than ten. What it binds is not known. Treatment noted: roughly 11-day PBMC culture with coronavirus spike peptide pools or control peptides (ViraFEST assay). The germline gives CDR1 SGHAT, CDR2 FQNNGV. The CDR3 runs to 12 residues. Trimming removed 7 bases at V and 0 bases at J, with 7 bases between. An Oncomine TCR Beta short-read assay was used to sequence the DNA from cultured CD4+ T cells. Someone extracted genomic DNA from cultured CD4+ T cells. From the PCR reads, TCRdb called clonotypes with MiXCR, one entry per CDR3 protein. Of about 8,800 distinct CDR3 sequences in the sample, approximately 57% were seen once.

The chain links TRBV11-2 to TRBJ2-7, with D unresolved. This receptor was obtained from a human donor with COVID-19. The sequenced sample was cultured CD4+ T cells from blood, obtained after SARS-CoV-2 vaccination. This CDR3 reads CASMAGSYEQYF. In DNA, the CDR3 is TGTGCCAGCATGGCTGGCTCCTACGAGCAGTACTTC.